This entry concerns a single T cell receptor (beta chain). The data originate from a study of T cells after yellow fever vaccination. TCRdb ran MiXCR on the 5' RACE reads and lists one entry per CDR3 protein. The sample gives 80,000 to 100,000 distinct CDR3 sequences, around 5.8% of which show up once; approximately 39% is in the top ten. Sequenced here: CD8+ T cells sorted from PBMCs, sampled 10 days after the yellow fever booster vaccination. This TCR was recovered from a young man who received the YFV17D yellow fever vaccine.

CDR3 nucleotide sequence: TGTGCCAGTAGTATACCTTCGTCGGCTCCGGCAGCTTATATGAACACTGAAGCTTTCTTT. This encodes CASSIPSSAPAAYMNTEAFF. The V and J genes are TRBV19 and TRBJ1-1; D unclear. The CDR3 is 20 residues long. V lost 2 bases and J lost 0, with 25 bases in between. Germline V lookup: CDR1 LNHDA, CDR2 SQIVND (reference sequence).